The 5 T cell receptor beta chains given below trace back to one sample, sequenced in a study of T cell repertoires in cytomegalovirus infection. Which antigens these TCRs recognize remains unknown. MiXCR was run by TCRdb on the reads, yielding one entry per CDR3 protein. The sample includes about 180,000 distinct CDR3 sequences, about 20% seen only once; the top ten take 20% to 30%. Sequenced material: CD8+ T cells from cultured PBMCs, taken from culture after CMV antigen stimulation. These TCRs come from a human donor in good health (CMV status not recorded). Some clones in this sample may be carry-over from other donors' samples.

Only a few counts were recorded for this clonotype. Sequence at one end of the junction differs from germline and may be a read error. The chain carries TRBV6-5 and TRBJ1-4; D remains ambiguous. The V gene's germline CDR1 is MNHEY and CDR2 SVGAGI. The CDR3 spans 15 residues. The CDR3 DNA sequence: TGTGCCAGCAGTTCGTACCATGACGGCGATGAAAAACTGTTCTTT. Amino acids: CASSSYHDGDEKLFF.

This clonotype was seen ten or more times. This sequence joins TRBV18 and TRBJ1-1; D is unclear. With 6 bases removed from V and 1 base from J, the gap between germline ends came to 15 bases. There are 15 residues in the CDR3. Germline assignment: CDR1 KGHSH and CDR2 LQKENI. In DNA, the CDR3 is TGTGCCAGCTCCCCTCCGTTGGGGAGGAACACTGAAGCTTTCTTT. Its protein is CASSPPLGRNTEAFF. Full variable domain (remainder filled in from reference TRBV18 and TRBJ1-1): NAGVMQNPRHLVRRRGQEARLRCSPMKGHSHVYWYRQLPEEGLKFMVYLQKENIIDESGMPKERFSAEFPKEGPSILRIQQVVRGDSAAYFCASSPPLGRNTEAFFGQGTRLTVV.

The chain joins TRBV6-2 or TRBV6-3 to TRBJ2-6, with TRBD1 identical over 9 bases. J lost 4 bases, V lost 0 bases, and 7 bases had no gene match. Germline loops: CDR1 MNHEY, CDR2 SVGEGT. The CDR3 has 18 amino acids. CDR3: CASSYSLTGGAGANVLTF. In DNA form, the CDR3 reads TGTGCCAGCAGTTACTCCCTTACAGGGGGCGCAGGGGCCAACGTCCTGACTTTC.

The chain has TRBV7-6 and TRBJ2-1; a possible D gene is TRBD1 (5 bases). The CDR3 length is 15 residues. The V and J ends lost 1 base and 2 bases respectively, with 9 bases between them. Germline V lookup: CDR1 SGHVS, CDR2 FNYEAQ. DNA for the CDR3: TGTGCCAGCAGCTTAGGTCCAGGGACCTACAATGAGCAGTTCTTC. Its translation: CASSLGPGTYNEQFF.

This clonotype was counted only a few times. This chain connects TRBV6-8 to TRBJ2-7; perhaps TRBD1 as D (5 bases). V lost 2 bases, J lost 2 bases, and 7 bases lay in between. From germline, CDR1 is MNHGY and CDR2 SAAAGT. This CDR3 is built from 13 residues. The CDR3 DNA follows: TGTGCCAGCAGTTACGACAGACCCTACGAGCAGTACTTC. Amino acid sequence: CASSYDRPYEQYF.